Presented here are 15 T cell receptor beta chains from one specimen sequenced in a study of T cells in Graves' hyperthyroidism and ophthalmopathy. Using RNA transcripts as the source, TCR beta CDR3 regions were amplified. HTBI primers were used for first-round RT-PCR of the TCR CDR3. TCRdb processed the multiplex PCR reads anew with MiXCR; each CDR3 protein has one entry. The table lists nearly 600,000 distinct CDR3 sequences, approximately 15% of them singletons. The sequenced material came from blood. These receptors were collected from a woman younger than 30 with Graves' ophthalmopathy.

The CDR3 sequence: CASSPGQVGIGELFF. DNA of the CDR3: TGTGCCAGCAGCCCGGGACAGGTGGGCATTGGGGAGCTGTTTTTT. V gene TRBV12-3 or TRBV12-4 combines with J gene TRBJ2-2, with 8 bases that match TRBD1. The J segment lost 8 bases and the V segment lost 6 bases, leaving 11 bases of the junction unmatched. This CDR3 has 15 residues.

This clonotype has at least ten counts. The gene calls are TRBV12-3 or TRBV12-4 and TRBJ2-1, with 10 nucleotides matching TRBD2. This CDR3 contains 18 residues. Trimming cost V 7 bases and J 8 bases; bases outside gene matches: 20. DNA for the CDR3: TGTGCCAGCACCCTAGTTGGGTTAGCGGGAGGAGGGGACCATGAGCAGTTCTTC. It yields the protein CASTLVGLAGGGDHEQFF.

Ten or more counts support this clonotype. CDR3 in DNA: TGTGCCAGCAGTGATGGGGGGGCTGGCACTGAAGCTTTCTTT. Protein product: CASSDGGAGTEAFF. V and J are TRBV2 and TRBJ1-1; possible D gene TRBD1, 6 bases. The CDR3 is 14 amino acids. V lost 3 bases and J 4 bases, leaving 12 bases between the germline ends. Per the germline V gene, CDR1 is SNHLY and CDR2 is FYNNEI.

This clonotype was seen many times. This sequence joins TRBV6-1 and TRBJ2-7; D remains unclear. The V end was cut by 1 base, the J end by 2 bases, with 12 bases between. There are 15 residues in the CDR3. Germline V gene lookup returns CDR1 MNHNS and CDR2 SASEGT. The CDR3, as DNA: TGTGCCAGCAGTGAAGGCAGATACACTGCCTACGAGCAGTACTTC. It translates to CASSEGRYTAYEQYF.

The chain carries TRBV28 and TRBJ1-3, with 12 bases fitting TRBD1. V gave up 2 bases and J gave up 9 bases; unmatched junction bases: 5. CDR3 length equals 15 residues. Germline CDR1 and CDR2: MDHEN and SYDVKM. As DNA, the CDR3 is TGTGCCAGCAGTTTAGGGGGACAGGGGGCTGTCACCATATATTTT. It codes for CASSLGGQGAVTIYF.

This clonotype was seen repeatedly, ten times or more. V and J are TRBV2 and TRBJ2-1; a weak D match, TRBD2 (5 bases). Trimming pared 4 bases from V and 6 bases from J, leaving 16 bases between. This CDR3 is 15 amino acids long. Germline CDR1 SNHLY, CDR2 FYNNEI. The CDR3 region is CASSAGGMVVNEQFF. The CDR3 DNA reads TGTGCCAGCAGTGCTGGAGGAATGGTCGTCAATGAGCAGTTCTTC.

In its sample, this clonotype was seen many times. The V gene is TRBV6-1, the J gene TRBJ2-3, with 9 nucleotides matching TRBD2. CDR3 length: 14 amino acids. The germline CDR1 and CDR2 sequences are MNHNS and SASEGT. V gave up 6 bases and J gave up 4 bases; unmatched junction bases: 5. CDR3 region: CASRIAGEADTQYF. CDR3 DNA: TGTGCCAGCAGGATAGCGGGAGAGGCAGATACGCAGTATTTT.

This clonotype was seen many times. The chain links TRBV28 to TRBJ2-3, with D hard to call. Germline values: CDR1 MDHEN, CDR2 SYDVKM. The V end lost 6 bases, the J end lost 4 bases, and 14 bases lay between the germline ends. This CDR3 has 14 residues. CDR3 nucleotide sequence: TGTGCCAGCAGCCGGGCCAGTCGGGCAGATACGCAGTATTTT. This encodes CASSRASRADTQYF.

This clonotype has more than one count but fewer than ten. An end of the junction differs from the germline gene, which may be a read error. V and J are TRBV2 and TRBJ2-7, with 9 bases lining up with TRBD1. The length of the CDR3 is 13 residues. Germline V CDR1 and CDR2: SNHLY, FYNNEI. The CDR3 DNA follows: TGTGCCAGCACCGGACAGGGGTCCTACGGGCAGTACTTC. Translated, it gives CASTGQGSYGQYF.

This clonotype was recorded many times. CDR3 in DNA: TGTGCCAGCATTTCAACCCCGTTGGGGGGGCTGAACTATGGCTACACCTTC. Amino acid sequence: CASISTPLGGLNYGYTF. This chain links TRBV2 with TRBJ1-2; D is possibly TRBD1 (6 bases). Trimming removed 7 bases from V and 2 bases from J, with 23 bases in between. There are 17 residues in the CDR3. CDR1 and CDR2 (germline): SNHLY, FYNNEI.

At least ten counts were recorded for this clonotype. The chain is built from TRBV11-3 and TRBJ2-7; 10 bases map to TRBD2. V lost 0 bases to trimming and J lost 0 bases; unmatched junction nucleotides: 11. Germline CDR1 SGHNT, CDR2 YENEEA. The CDR3 contains 19 residues. CDR3 in DNA: TGTGCCAGCAGCTTAGAAGGGCTAGCGGGAGATTCGCTCTCCTACGAGCAGTACTTC. This encodes CASSLEGLAGDSLSYEQYF.

The rearrangement joins TRBV30 to TRBJ1-5; weak D call: TRBD1 (5 bases). The V end was cut by 1 base, the J end by 0 bases, with 7 bases between. This CDR3 has 14 amino acids. CDR1 is GTSNPN and CDR2 is SVGIG in the germline V gene (reference sequence). The CDR3 region has the DNA TGTGCCTGGAGTGGGGGGAGTAGCAATCAGCCCCAGCATTTT. It is translated as CAWSGGSSNQPQHF.

This clonotype was observed at least ten times. The genes are TRBV28 and TRBJ1-2, with 7 bases aligning to TRBD1. From germline, CDR1 is MDHEN and CDR2 SYDVKM. The CDR3 has 13 residues. The V gene end was trimmed by 6 bases and the J gene end by 2 bases; junction bases not matched to a gene: 3. CDR3 DNA: TGTGCCAGCAGATCGGGACAGAACTATGGCTACACCTTC. Translation: CASRSGQNYGYTF.

This clonotype was seen a handful of times. The chain links TRBV4-3 to TRBJ2-7; either TRBD1 or TRBD2 may fit D (5 bases each). CDR1 is LGHNA and CDR2 is YSLEER in the germline V gene. With 2 bases removed from V and 1 base from J, the gap between germline ends came to 12 bases. This CDR3 has 15 residues. CDR3 residues: CASSQSRGGSYEQYF. The CDR3 DNA sequence: TGCGCCAGCAGCCAATCCCGGGGCGGTTCCTACGAGCAGTACTTC.

This clonotype was observed at least ten times. The rearrangement joins TRBV12-3 or TRBV12-4 to TRBJ2-1, with D possibly matching TRBD2 (6 bases). The V gene lost 5 bases and the J gene lost 0 bases, with 11 bases spanning the gap. This CDR3 spans 15 amino acids. The DNA for the CDR3 is TGTGCCAGCAGTCCCTGGGGAGGCTCCTACAATGAGCAGTTCTTC. The encoded protein is CASSPWGGSYNEQFF.